The 22 T cell receptor beta chains below come from one sample, sequenced in a study of shared clonotypes between healthy human individuals. Only in-frame clones appear in the TCRdb table, and some are missing; sequencing was by immunoSEQ multiplex PCR. This sample yields about 2.1 million clones, of which roughly 93% are seen a single time; more than 1.5% belongs to the top ten. CD45RO-negative cells were positively selected for CCR7, leaving out terminally differentiated effector memory CD45RA+ cells. Material: naive CD8+ T cells from PBMCs. Every receptor here comes from a man between 18 and 29 years old in good health. Some clones in this sample may be carry-over from other donors' samples.

The V and J genes are TRBV6-1 and TRBJ1-4; 8 bases line up with TRBD1. The V and J ends lost 2 bases and 5 bases, in that order; junction bases with no gene match: 1. Germline lookup yields CDR1 MNHNS and CDR2 SASEGT. This CDR3 region has 14 residues. CDR3 loop: CASSEWDRNEKLFF. The CDR3, as DNA: TGTGCCAGCAGTGAATGGGACAGGAATGAAAAACTGTTTTTT.

Points on this clone: The same CDR3 is also encoded by other DNA sequences in this sample. This chain connects TRBV7-9 to TRBJ2-1; the D is unclear. This CDR3 has 11 residues. The ends were cut back, 5 bases at V and 6 bases at J, with 5 bases in the middle. Germline V gives CDR1 SEHNR, CDR2 FQNEAQ (reference sequence). This CDR3 reads CASSGPNEQFF. The CDR3 region has the DNA TGTGCCAGCAGCGGCCCCAATGAGCAGTTCTTC.

The genes are TRBV28 and TRBJ2-7; 8 positions agree with TRBD1. Germline V gene data show CDR1 as MDHEN and CDR2 as SYDVKM. J lost 1 base, V lost 0 bases, and 2 bases had no gene match. This CDR3 is built from 15 residues. CDR3 DNA sequence: TGTGCCAGCAGTTTATGGACAGGGGCATCCTACGAGCAGTACTTC. Translating it yields CASSLWTGASYEQYF.

The J gene is TRBJ1-4, the V gene TRBV5-6; D remains ambiguous. The V gene lost 0 bases and the J gene lost 4 bases, with 7 bases spanning the gap. Germline V gene lookup returns CDR1 SGHDT and CDR2 YYEEEE. The CDR3 is 14 amino acids. CDR3 DNA: TGTGCCAGCAGCTTGGTAGGGAGTAATGAAAAACTGTTTTTT. Its translation: CASSLVGSNEKLFF.

This chain links TRBV30 with TRBJ2-7; D is uncertain. The CDR3 has 15 residues. The V gene's germline CDR1 is GTSNPN and CDR2 SVGIG (reference sequence). Trimming cost V 0 bases and J 6 bases, with 18 bases left between them. The CDR3 DNA sequence: TGTGCCTGGAGTGTCCCGGACGGAAACGTTGCCGAGCAGTACTTC. Translating gives CAWSVPDGNVAEQYF.

The gene calls are TRBV28 and TRBJ2-5; D is undetermined. With 6 bases removed from V and 2 bases from J, the gap between germline ends came to 16 bases. Germline V gene sequence: CDR1 MDHEN, CDR2 SYDVKM. The CDR3 length is 15 residues. CDR3 in amino acids: CASRLIGEIQETQYF. CDR3 nucleotides: TGTGCCAGCAGATTAATTGGTGAAATACAAGAGACCCAGTACTTC.

This chain connects TRBV7-9 to TRBJ2-5; D is possibly TRBD1 or TRBD2 (5 bases each). The CDR3 is made up of 13 amino acids. The germline V and J ends were trimmed by 3 bases and 4 bases, with 9 bases remaining between them. The germline V gene encodes CDR1 SEHNR and CDR2 FQNEAQ (reference sequence). The CDR3 DNA reads TGTGCCAGCAGCTTGGGACGGTTAGAGACCCAGTACTTC. Protein sequence: CASSLGRLETQYF.

This clone turned up a few times. The chain links TRBV5-4 to TRBJ1-1; D is possibly TRBD1 (5 bases). V lost 4 bases, J lost 4 bases, and 8 bases lay in between. Germline assignment: CDR1 SGHNT and CDR2 YYREEE (reference sequence). The CDR3 sequence is 12 residues long. This CDR3 reads CASSAGATEAFF. The DNA for the CDR3 is TGTGCCAGCAGCGCCGGGGCCACTGAAGCTTTCTTT.

This sequence joins TRBV7-9 and TRBJ1-2; D unclear. Trimming pared 4 bases from V and 1 base from J, leaving 7 bases between. There are 13 residues in the CDR3. The germline gives CDR1 SEHNR, CDR2 FQNEAQ (reference sequence). The CDR3 coding sequence is TGTGCCAGCAGCTCGGGGAATAACTATGGCTACACCTTC. It is translated as CASSSGNNYGYTF.

This rearrangement joins TRBV6-5 to TRBJ1-5; D might be TRBD1 (6 bases). Per the germline V gene, CDR1 is MNHEY and CDR2 is SVGAGI. The CDR3 totals 14 residues. V was clipped by 5 bases and J by 6 bases, with 14 bases between them. Written as DNA, the CDR3 is TGTGCCAGCAGTGACAGGCCCGGGGCTCAGCCCCAGCATTTT. This codes for CASSDRPGAQPQHF.

Points on this clone: Other DNA sequences within the sample encode an identical CDR3. The chain joins TRBV11-2 to TRBJ2-7, with D unresolved. V was pared by 1 base and J by 4 bases, with 8 bases between. The germline CDR1 and CDR2 sequences are SGHAT and FQNNGV. The CDR3 has 13 residues. DNA of the CDR3: TGTGCCAGCAGCTTAGCCCCCTCATACGAGCAGTACTTC. It translates to CASSLAPSYEQYF.

A remark on this clone: Other DNA variants within this sample encode the same CDR3. This chain links TRBV15 with TRBJ2-7; no clear D gene. The V end was cut by 0 bases, the J end by 3 bases, with 9 bases between. Germline V gene lookup returns CDR1 LNHNV and CDR2 YYDKDF (reference sequence). The CDR3 length is 14 residues. CDR3 loop: CATSRESGFYEQYF. Here the CDR3 DNA reads TGTGCCACCAGCAGAGAGTCGGGCTTCTACGAGCAGTACTTC.

The rearrangement links TRBV20-1 to TRBJ1-2; no definite D call. This CDR3 has 11 amino acids. Germline V gene sequence: CDR1 DFQATT, CDR2 SNEGSKA (reference sequence). The V and J ends lost 0 bases and 8 bases respectively, with 7 bases between them. Written as DNA, the CDR3 is TGCAGTGCTAGAGACGAATTCGGCTACACCTTC. This codes for CSARDEFGYTF.

This clone was seen more than once but under ten times. The V call is TRBV27, the J call TRBJ1-2, with D perhaps TRBD1 (6 bases). Germline assignment: CDR1 MNHEY and CDR2 SMNVEV (reference sequence). The CDR3 is made up of 13 amino acids. The ends were cut back, 6 bases at V and 5 bases at J, with 13 bases in the middle. The CDR3 is CASRLGGSYGYTF. CDR3 sequence (DNA): TGTGCCAGCAGGCTAGGGGGTTCATATGGCTACACCTTC.

The chain couples TRBV9 to TRBJ2-1; 8 bases map to TRBD2. This CDR3 comprises 15 residues. Germline CDR1 reads SGDLS; CDR2 reads YYNGEE. Germline trimming cut 0 bases from V and 8 bases from J; bases unmatched to any gene: 7. CDR3 region: CASSVEASGFDEQFF. The CDR3, as DNA: TGTGCCAGCAGCGTAGAGGCTAGCGGGTTTGATGAGCAGTTCTTC. Complete variable domain (other parts from reference TRBV9 and TRBJ2-1): DSGVTQTPKHLITATGQRVTLRCSPRSGDLSVYWYQQSLDQGLQFLIQYYNGEERAKGNILERFSAQQFPDLHSELNLSSLELGDSALYFCASSVEASGFDEQFFGPGTRLTVL.

The chain is built from TRBV7-3 and TRBJ2-3; maybe TRBD2 (5 bases). The CDR3 spans 14 residues. Germline CDR1 SGHTA, CDR2 FQGTGA. Trimming left V 8 bases short and J 5 bases short, with 17 bases between. The CDR3 DNA follows: TGTGCCAGCTCCCGTCGGGGAGAAGGAGATACGCAGTATTTT. It encodes CASSRRGEGDTQYF. The full variable domain, its missing parts supplied by reference TRBV7-3 and TRBJ2-3, is GAGVSQTPSNKVTEKGKYVELRCDPISGHTALYWYRQSLGQGPEFLIYFQGTGAADDSGLPNDRFFAVRPEGSVSTLKIQRTERGDSAVYLCASSRRGEGDTQYFGPGTRLTVL.

The CDR3 DNA reads TGTGCCAGCAGCTTGTGGCGTCTAGCGGGAGATAAGTCCTACAATGAGCAGTTCTTC. It codes for CASSLWRLAGDKSYNEQFF. The chain employs TRBV7-2 and TRBJ2-1, with 10 bases fitting TRBD2. CDR1 and CDR2 from the germline V gene are SGHTA and FQGNSA. V lost 3 bases to trimming and J lost 1 base; unmatched junction nucleotides: 12. The CDR3 totals 19 residues. The variable domain in full, completed from reference TRBV7-2 and TRBJ2-1, reads GAGVSQSPSNKVTEKGKDVELRCDPISGHTALYWYRQSLGQGLEFLIYFQGNSAPDKSGLPSDRFSAERTGGSVSTLTIQRTQQEDSAVYLCASSLWRLAGDKSYNEQFFGPGTRLTVL.

The genes are TRBV28 and TRBJ2-1, with a possible D match to TRBD1 (6 bases). The CDR3 has 15 residues. Germline CDR1 reads MDHEN; CDR2 reads SYDVKM. Trimming pared 3 bases from V and 7 bases from J, leaving 16 bases between. In DNA form, the CDR3 reads TGTGCCAGCAGTTTGGACAGCCCACAGGTAAATGAGCAGTTCTTC. Translating gives CASSLDSPQVNEQFF.

The gene calls are TRBV6-4 and TRBJ2-1; possible D gene TRBD2, 6 bases. This CDR3 is built from 14 residues. Per the germline V gene, CDR1 is MRHNA and CDR2 is SNTAGT. V was pared by 3 bases and J by 9 bases, with 15 bases between. The CDR3 DNA is TGTGCCAGCAGTGAAACAGGACTCGGGGGTGAGCAGTTCTTC. Encoded protein: CASSETGLGGEQFF.

The chain uses TRBV30 and TRBJ2-1, with TRBD1 matching over 9 bases. Germline assignment: CDR1 GTSNPN and CDR2 SVGIG (reference sequence). Unmatched junction bases numbered 9, after V lost 1 base and J lost 2 bases. This CDR3 is built from 17 residues. CDR3 in amino acids: CAWSGGGTGRTYNEQFF. The CDR3 DNA sequence: TGTGCCTGGAGTGGAGGGGGGACAGGGAGGACCTACAATGAGCAGTTCTTC.

The J gene is TRBJ1-3, the V gene TRBV2; the D is unclear. CDR1 is SNHLY, CDR2 FYNNEI, per germline. The CDR3 sequence is 16 residues long. V was shortened by 2 bases and J by 4 bases, with 15 bases between the two germline ends. The CDR3: CASSEIIGRRGNTIYF. CDR3 sequence (DNA): TGTGCCAGCAGTGAAATCATAGGACGCCGGGGAAACACCATATATTTT. Full variable domain (outside the CDR3, taken from reference TRBV2 and TRBJ1-3): EPEVTQTPSHQVTQMGQEVILRCVPISNHLYFYWYRQILGQKVEFLVSFYNNEISEKSEIFDDQFSVERPDGSNFTLKIRSTKLEDSAMYFCASSEIIGRRGNTIYFGEGSWLTVV.

The chain uses TRBV11-3 and TRBJ2-4; D perhaps matches TRBD2 (6 bases). CDR3 length: 14 amino acids. Germline CDR1 is SGHNT and CDR2 is YENEEA. The V and J ends lost 3 bases and 7 bases respectively, with 13 bases between them. The CDR3 nucleotides read TGTGCCAGCAGCTTCGGAGGGGTGGGCAACATTCAGTACTTC. Amino acid sequence: CASSFGGVGNIQYF.